This entry features one T cell receptor beta chain sequence. What it recognizes is unknown. This CDR3 has 14 amino acids. Germline CDR1 and CDR2: SGHNT and YYREEE (reference sequence). V shed 6 bases and J 7 bases; nucleotides not matched to a gene: 3. These data belong to a study of PD-1 blockade in classical Hodgkin lymphoma. Findings and limits, study-wide: CD8+ TCR diversity did not rise significantly by C4D1, unlike CD4+.

Autologous stem cell transplantation was followed by relapse in every patient, and brentuximab vedotin exposure varied. The method was immunoSEQ multiplex PCR; TCRdb's version includes in-frame clones alone and lacks a portion of them. Seen here are more than 50,000 clones, around 87% observed once, and the top ten hold approximately 16%. Specimen: peripheral blood mononuclear cells (PBMCs), collected at baseline. The clonotype was recovered from a human donor with classical Hodgkin lymphoma. The chain couples TRBV5-4 to TRBJ1-6; 11 bases are shared with TRBD1. As DNA, the CDR3 is TGTGCCAGCACCGGGACAGGGGGGAATTCACCCCTCCACTTT. Translating it yields CASTGTGGNSPLHF. Full variable domain (rest looked up from reference TRBV5-4 and TRBJ1-6): ETGVTQSPTHLIKTRGQQVTLRCSSQSGHNTVSWYQQALGQGPQFIFQYYREEENGRGNFPPRFSGLQFPNYSSELNVNALELDDSALYLCASTGTGGNSPLHFGNGTRLTVT.